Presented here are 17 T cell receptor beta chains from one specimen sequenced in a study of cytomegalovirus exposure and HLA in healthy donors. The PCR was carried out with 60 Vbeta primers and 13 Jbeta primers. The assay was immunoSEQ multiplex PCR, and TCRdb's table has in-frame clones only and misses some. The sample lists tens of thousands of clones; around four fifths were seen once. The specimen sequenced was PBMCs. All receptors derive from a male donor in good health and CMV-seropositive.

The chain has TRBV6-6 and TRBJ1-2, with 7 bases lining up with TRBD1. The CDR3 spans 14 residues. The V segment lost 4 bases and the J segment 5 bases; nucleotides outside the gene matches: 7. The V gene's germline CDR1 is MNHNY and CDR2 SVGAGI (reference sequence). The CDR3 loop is CASSSSAGGYGYTF. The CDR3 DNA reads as TGTGCCAGCAGTTCCTCGGCAGGGGGGTATGGCTACACCTTC.

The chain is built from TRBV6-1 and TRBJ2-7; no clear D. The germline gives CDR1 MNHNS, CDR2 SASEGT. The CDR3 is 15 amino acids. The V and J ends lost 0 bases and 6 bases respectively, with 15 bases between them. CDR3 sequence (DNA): TGTGCCAGCAGTGAAGCACGCAGAAAACCGATCGAGCAGTACTTC. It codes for CASSEARRKPIEQYF.

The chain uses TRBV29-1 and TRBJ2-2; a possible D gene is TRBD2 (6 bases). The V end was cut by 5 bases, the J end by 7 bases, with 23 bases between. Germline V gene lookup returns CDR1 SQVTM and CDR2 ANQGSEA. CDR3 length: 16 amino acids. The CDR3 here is CSVWTLVRDRGGELFF. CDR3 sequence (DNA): TGCAGCGTTTGGACGTTGGTGCGGGATCGTGGCGGGGAGCTGTTTTTT.

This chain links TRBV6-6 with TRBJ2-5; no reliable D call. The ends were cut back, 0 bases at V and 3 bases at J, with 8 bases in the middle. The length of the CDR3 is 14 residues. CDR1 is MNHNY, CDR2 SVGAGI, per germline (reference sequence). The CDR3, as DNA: TGTGCCAGCAGTTACTCCAGCGTTGAAGAGACCCAGTACTTC. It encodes CASSYSSVEETQYF.

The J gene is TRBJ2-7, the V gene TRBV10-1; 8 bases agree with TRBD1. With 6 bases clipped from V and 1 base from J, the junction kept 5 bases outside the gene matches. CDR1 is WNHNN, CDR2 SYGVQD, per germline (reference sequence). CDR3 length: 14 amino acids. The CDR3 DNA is TGCGCCAGCAGCGCCGGGACAGGTTCCTACGAGCAGTACTTC. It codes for CASSAGTGSYEQYF.

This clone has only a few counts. In nucleotides, the CDR3 is TGTGCCAGCAGCTCCGGGACTTCTAGCACAGATACGCAGTATTTT. Residues: CASSSGTSSTDTQYF. The gene calls are TRBV7-6 and TRBJ2-3, with a weak D call TRBD2 (6 bases). The CDR3 length is 15 residues. CDR1 is SGHVS and CDR2 is FNYEAQ in the germline V gene. V lost 4 bases and J 0 bases, leaving 11 bases between the germline ends.

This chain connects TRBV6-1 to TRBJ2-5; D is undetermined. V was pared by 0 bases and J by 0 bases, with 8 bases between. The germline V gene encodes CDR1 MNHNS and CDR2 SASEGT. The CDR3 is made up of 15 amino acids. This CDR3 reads CASSEAGTYQETQYF. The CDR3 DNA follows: TGTGCCAGCAGTGAAGCGGGCACTTACCAAGAGACCCAGTACTTC.

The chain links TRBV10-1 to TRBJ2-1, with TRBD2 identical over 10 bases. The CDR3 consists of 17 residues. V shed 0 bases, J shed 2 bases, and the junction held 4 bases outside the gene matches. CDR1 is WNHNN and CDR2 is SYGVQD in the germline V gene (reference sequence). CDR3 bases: TGCGCCAGCAGTGAGTCGCAAGCGGGAGGGCCCTACAATGAGCAGTTCTTC. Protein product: CASSESQAGGPYNEQFF.

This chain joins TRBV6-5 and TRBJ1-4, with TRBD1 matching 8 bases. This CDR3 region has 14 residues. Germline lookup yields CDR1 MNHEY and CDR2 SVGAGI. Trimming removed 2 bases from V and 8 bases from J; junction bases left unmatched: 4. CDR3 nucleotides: TGTGCCAGCAGTTACACACAGGGGGTGGAAAAACTGTTTTTT. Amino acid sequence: CASSYTQGVEKLFF.

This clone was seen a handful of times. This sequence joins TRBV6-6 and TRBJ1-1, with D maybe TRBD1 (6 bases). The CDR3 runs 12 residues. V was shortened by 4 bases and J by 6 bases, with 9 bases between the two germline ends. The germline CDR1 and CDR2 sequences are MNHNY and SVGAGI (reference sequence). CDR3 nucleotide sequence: TGTGCCAGCAGTTTAGGACAGTCTGAAGCTTTCTTT. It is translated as CASSLGQSEAFF.

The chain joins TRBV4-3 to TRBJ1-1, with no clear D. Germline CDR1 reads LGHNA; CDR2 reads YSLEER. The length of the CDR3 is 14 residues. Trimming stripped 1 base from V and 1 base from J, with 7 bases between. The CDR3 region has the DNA TGCGCCAGCAGCCAAGTCCTGTGGAACACTGAAGCTTTCTTT. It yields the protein CASSQVLWNTEAFF.

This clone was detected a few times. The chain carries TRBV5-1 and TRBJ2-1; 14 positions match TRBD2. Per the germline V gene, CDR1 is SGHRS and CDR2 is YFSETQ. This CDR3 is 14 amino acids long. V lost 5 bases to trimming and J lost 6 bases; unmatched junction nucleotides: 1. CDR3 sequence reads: CASRGTSGSNEQFF. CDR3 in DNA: TGCGCCAGCAGAGGGACTAGCGGGAGCAATGAGCAGTTCTTC.

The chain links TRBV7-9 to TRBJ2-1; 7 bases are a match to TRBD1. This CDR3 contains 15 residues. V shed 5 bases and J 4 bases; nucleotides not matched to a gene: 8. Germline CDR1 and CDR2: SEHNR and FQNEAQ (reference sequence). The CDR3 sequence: CASSPTGAVYNEQFF. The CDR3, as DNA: TGTGCCAGCAGCCCCACAGGGGCGGTATACAATGAGCAGTTCTTC.

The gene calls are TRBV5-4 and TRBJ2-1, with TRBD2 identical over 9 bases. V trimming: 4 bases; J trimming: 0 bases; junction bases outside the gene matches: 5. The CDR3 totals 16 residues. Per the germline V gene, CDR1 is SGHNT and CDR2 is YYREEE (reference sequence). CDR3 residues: CASSQASGASYNEQFF. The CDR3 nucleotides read TGTGCCAGCAGCCAGGCTAGCGGGGCCTCCTACAATGAGCAGTTCTTC.

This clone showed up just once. DNA of the CDR3: TGTGCCAGCAGCTTAGGGACTAGCGGGAGGTCGGGAGAGACCCAGTACTTC. Protein product: CASSLGTSGRSGETQYF. The chain combines TRBV7-9 with TRBJ2-5; 14 positions agree with TRBD2. The germline V gene encodes CDR1 SEHNR and CDR2 FQNEAQ (reference sequence). This CDR3 is 17 amino acids long. Losses at the gene ends were 1 base for V and 4 bases for J; bases not matched to a gene: 5.

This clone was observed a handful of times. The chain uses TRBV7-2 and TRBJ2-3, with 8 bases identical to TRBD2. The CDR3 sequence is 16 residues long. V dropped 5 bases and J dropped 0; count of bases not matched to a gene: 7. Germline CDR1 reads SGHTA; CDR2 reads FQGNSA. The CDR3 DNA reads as TGTGCCAGCAGCCCGGCCGGGACTAGGAGCACAGATACGCAGTATTTT. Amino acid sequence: CASSPAGTRSTDTQYF.

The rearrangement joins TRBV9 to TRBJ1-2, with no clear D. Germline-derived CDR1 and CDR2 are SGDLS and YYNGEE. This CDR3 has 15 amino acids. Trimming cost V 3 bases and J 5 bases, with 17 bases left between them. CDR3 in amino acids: CASSAHVDGGYGYTF. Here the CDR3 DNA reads TGTGCCAGCAGCGCCCACGTCGATGGAGGTTATGGCTACACCTTC. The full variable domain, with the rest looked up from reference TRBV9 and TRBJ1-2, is DSGVTQTPKHLITATGQRVTLRCSPRSGDLSVYWYQQSLDQGLQFLIQYYNGEERAKGNILERFSAQQFPDLHSELNLSSLELGDSALYFCASSAHVDGGYGYTFGSGTRLTVV.